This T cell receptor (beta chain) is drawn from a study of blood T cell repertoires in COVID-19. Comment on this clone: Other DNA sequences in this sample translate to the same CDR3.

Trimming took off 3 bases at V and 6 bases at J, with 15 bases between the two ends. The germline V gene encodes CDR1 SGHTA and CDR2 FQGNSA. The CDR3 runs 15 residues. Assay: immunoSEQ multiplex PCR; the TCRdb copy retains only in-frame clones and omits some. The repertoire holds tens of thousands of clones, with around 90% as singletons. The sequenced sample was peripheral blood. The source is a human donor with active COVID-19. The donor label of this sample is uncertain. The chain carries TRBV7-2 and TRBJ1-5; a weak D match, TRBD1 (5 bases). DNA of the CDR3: TGTGCCAGCAGCTTTTGGGGGTCGGGGGGTCAGCCCCAGCATTTT. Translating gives CASSFWGSGGQPQHF.